Listed here is a single T cell receptor beta chain. The target antigen is unknown. The final CDR3 position lacks the conserved phenylalanine or tryptophan, pointing to a likely read error. The data originate from a study of cytomegalovirus exposure and HLA in healthy donors. Study details: Sequencing of 150 million to 200 million T cells in an earlier analysis found about 120 million unique TCR beta sequences. Study-wide results and limits: According to the study, 150 to 200 TCR beta chains were cytomegalovirus-associated. A missense DCLRE1C variant was associated with V- and J-gene trimming of TCR beta chains in a later analysis, and an independent cohort replicated the association.

The PCR employed 60 Vbeta primers together with 13 Jbeta primers. Method: immunoSEQ multiplex PCR; TCRdb's copy keeps in-frame clones and lacks some. The top ten hold under 5% of the sample, which has about 94,000 clones, around 69% seen once. This CDR3 comprises 19 residues. CDR1 is LNHNV and CDR2 is YYDKDF in the germline V gene (reference sequence). Trimming took 1 base from V and 1 from J, leaving 22 bases between them. All donors participated as healthy donors of bone marrow. The gene calls are TRBV15 and TRBJ1-2; D is unclear. Sequencing input: PBMCs. This TCR was recovered from a man aged 30 to 39 in good health and CMV-seronegative. The chain's CDR3 is CATSRASEQTYTNNYGYTL. CDR3 sequence (DNA): TGTGCCACCAGCAGAGCGTCAGAACAAACCTACACCAATAACTATGGCTACACCCTC.